These 6 T cell receptor beta chains came from one sample sequenced in a study of cytotoxic CD8 clonotypes in ibrutinib-treated CLL. The repertoire was sequenced with immunoSEQ multiplex PCR; TCRdb's copy has only in-frame clones and lacks some. The repertoire holds approximately 120,000 clones, approximately 58% seen once, with 30% to 45% in the top ten. The sequences come from PBMCs, collected after 24 months of ibrutinib treatment. The origin of the receptors is a human donor with chronic lymphocytic leukemia.

This clone came up many times. This sequence joins TRBV11-3 and TRBJ1-6; TRBD1 matches at 7 bases. Germline CDR1 reads SGHNT; CDR2 reads YENEEA. The V gene end was trimmed by 4 bases and the J gene end by 9 bases; junction bases not matched to a gene: 6. This CDR3 is 14 amino acids long. CDR3 in amino acids: CASSSHRGISPLHF. DNA of the CDR3: TGTGCCAGCAGCTCCCACAGGGGAATTTCACCCCTCCACTTT. The full variable domain, its missing parts supplied by reference TRBV11-3 and TRBJ1-6, is EAGVVQSPRYKIIEKKQPVAFWCNPISGHNTLYWYLQNLGQGPELLIRYENEEAVDDSQLPKDRFSAERLKGVDSTLKIQPAELGDSAVYLCASSSHRGISPLHFGNGTRLTVT.

This clone was detected ten times or more. The gene calls are TRBV2 and TRBJ1-1; 7 nucleotides align to TRBD1. After removal of 5 bases from V and 4 bases from J, the junction contained 10 bases not matched to a gene. Looked up from germline, CDR1 is SNHLY and CDR2 is FYNNEI. This CDR3 is 15 amino acids long. The DNA of the CDR3 is TGTGCCAGCAGTAGATCCACAGGGGTGGGCACTGAAGCTTTCTTT. Residues: CASSRSTGVGTEAFF.

This chain connects TRBV2 to TRBJ1-5; the D gene is possibly TRBD1 (5 bases). The CDR3 contains 13 residues. V lost 6 bases, J lost 5 bases, and 11 bases lay in between. The germline CDR1 and CDR2 sequences are SNHLY and FYNNEI. CDR3: CASSFSRDQPQHF. As DNA, the CDR3 is TGTGCCAGCAGCTTTTCCAGGGATCAGCCCCAGCATTTT.

In its sample, this clone was seen a few times. The gene calls are TRBV29-1 and TRBJ2-6; either TRBD1 or TRBD2 may supply D (5 bases each). The CDR3 consists of 13 residues. Germline V lookup: CDR1 SQVTM, CDR2 ANQGSEA. With 6 bases removed from V and 2 bases from J, the gap between germline ends came to 8 bases. CDR3 nucleotide sequence: TGCAGCGTCCAGGGAGCTGGGGCCAACGTCCTGACTTTC. Encoded protein: CSVQGAGANVLTF.

The V and J genes are TRBV7-2 and TRBJ2-5; D is unclear. V gave up 5 bases and J gave up 6 bases, with 10 bases separating them. Germline V gene sequence: CDR1 SGHTA, CDR2 FQGNSA. The CDR3 length is 12 residues. The CDR3 DNA follows: TGTGCCAGCAGCCCCAGGAGACAGACCCAGTACTTC. It specifies CASSPRRQTQYF.

This chain uses TRBV7-6 with TRBJ2-7; 10 bases fit TRBD1. V was pared by 2 bases and J by 5 bases, with 3 bases of the junction left unmatched. In germline, CDR1 is SGHVS, CDR2 FNYEAQ. CDR3 length equals 14 residues. The CDR3 DNA reads as TGTGCCAGCAGCTTAATGACAGGGGGCAACGAGCAGTACTTC. It yields the protein CASSLMTGGNEQYF.